The 7 T cell receptor beta chains below were found in one sample sequenced in a study of control samples from healthy donors and cancer patients. Data came from immunoSEQ multiplex PCR; TCRdb stores just in-frame clones and leaves some out. The data show 150,000 to 200,000 clones, 75% to 95% seen once. The sequenced sample was blood. Every receptor here comes from a woman between 35 and 50 years old in good health.

This chain uses TRBV13 with TRBJ2-7, with D hard to call. The V end lost 3 bases, the J end lost 1 base, and 10 bases lay between the germline ends. The CDR3 sequence is 14 residues long. The germline V gene encodes CDR1 PRHDT and CDR2 FYEKMQ (reference sequence). CDR3 sequence: CASSFGARSYEQYF. CDR3 bases: TGTGCCAGCAGCTTTGGCGCCCGGTCCTACGAGCAGTACTTC.

V gene TRBV25-1 combines with J gene TRBJ2-6; D remains unclear. Germline values: CDR1 MGHDK, CDR2 SYGVNS. The CDR3 extends over 15 amino acids. V was clipped by 3 bases and J by 2 bases, with 8 bases between them. CDR3 sequence reads: CASSDTGPGANVLTF. The CDR3 DNA follows: TGTGCCAGCAGTGACACCGGGCCTGGGGCCAACGTCCTGACTTTC.

This chain joins TRBV3-1 (or the pseudogene TRBV3-2) and TRBJ1-2; D possibly corresponds to TRBD1 (5 bases). The CDR3 has 15 residues. The V end lost 5 bases, the J end lost 7 bases, and 20 bases lay between the germline ends. Germline CDR1 and CDR2: LGHDT and YNNKEL (reference sequence). DNA for the CDR3: TGTGCCAGCAGCTCACGGGAGGCAAGAAGGGGTGGCTACACCTTC. This translates into CASSSREARRGGYTF.

The chain links TRBV6-6 to TRBJ1-6, with 11 bases lining up with TRBD1. This CDR3 comprises 15 residues. Germline trimming cut 6 bases from V and 4 bases from J; bases unmatched to any gene: 2. Germline lookup yields CDR1 MNHNY and CDR2 SVGAGI (reference sequence). The CDR3 is CASSGDRGYNSPLHF. The DNA of the CDR3 is TGTGCCAGCAGCGGGGACAGGGGGTATAATTCACCCCTCCACTTT.

J is TRBJ1-1 and V is TRBV3-1 (or the pseudogene TRBV3-2); D uncertain. The germline V gene encodes CDR1 LGHDT and CDR2 YNNKEL (reference sequence). V lost 0 bases and J 0 bases, leaving 5 bases between the germline ends. The length of the CDR3 is 14 residues. The CDR3 nucleotides are TGTGCCAGCAGCCAAGATCAGATGAACACTGAAGCTTTCTTT. Protein: CASSQDQMNTEAFF.

The chain recombines TRBV4-1 with TRBJ2-3, with a tentative D call TRBD2 (5 bases). Germline V gives CDR1 MGHRA, CDR2 YSYEKL. The V end was cut by 0 bases, the J end by 3 bases, with 10 bases between. There are 15 residues in the CDR3. CDR3 sequence reads: CASSQESTRTDTQYF. CDR3 DNA sequence: TGCGCCAGCAGCCAAGAGTCCACTAGAACAGATACGCAGTATTTT.

The chain joins TRBV7-9 to TRBJ1-2; D is perhaps TRBD1 (5 bases). This CDR3 is 14 amino acids long. CDR1 and CDR2 from the germline V gene are SEHNR and FQNEAQ (reference sequence). Trimming stripped 4 bases from V and 5 bases from J, with 14 bases between. CDR3 sequence reads: CASSSSGTWYGYTF. The CDR3 DNA follows: TGTGCCAGCAGCTCTTCCGGGACTTGGTATGGCTACACCTTC.